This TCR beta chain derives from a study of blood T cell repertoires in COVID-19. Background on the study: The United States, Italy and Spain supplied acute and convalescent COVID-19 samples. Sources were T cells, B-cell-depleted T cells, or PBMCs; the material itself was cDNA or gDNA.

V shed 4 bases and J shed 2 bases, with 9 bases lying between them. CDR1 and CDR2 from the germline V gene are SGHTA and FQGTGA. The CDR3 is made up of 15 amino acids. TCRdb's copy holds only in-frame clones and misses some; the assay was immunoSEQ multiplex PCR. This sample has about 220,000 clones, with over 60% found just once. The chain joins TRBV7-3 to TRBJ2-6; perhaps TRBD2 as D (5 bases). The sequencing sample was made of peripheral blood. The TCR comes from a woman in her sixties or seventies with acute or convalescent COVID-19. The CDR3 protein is CASSSGMAGANVLTF. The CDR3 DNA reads TGTGCCAGCAGCTCGGGGATGGCTGGGGCCAACGTCCTGACTTTC.